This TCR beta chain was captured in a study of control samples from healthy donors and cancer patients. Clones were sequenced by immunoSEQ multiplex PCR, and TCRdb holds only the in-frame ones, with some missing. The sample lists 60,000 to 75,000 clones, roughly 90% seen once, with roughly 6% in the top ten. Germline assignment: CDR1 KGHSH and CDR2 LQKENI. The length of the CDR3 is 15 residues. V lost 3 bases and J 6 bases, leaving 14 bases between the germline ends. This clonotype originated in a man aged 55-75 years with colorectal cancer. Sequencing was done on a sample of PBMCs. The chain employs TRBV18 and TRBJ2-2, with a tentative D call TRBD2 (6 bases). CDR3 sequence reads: CASSPGLLESGELFF. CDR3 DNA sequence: TGTGCCAGCTCACCGGGACTCCTGGAATCCGGGGAGCTGTTTTTT.